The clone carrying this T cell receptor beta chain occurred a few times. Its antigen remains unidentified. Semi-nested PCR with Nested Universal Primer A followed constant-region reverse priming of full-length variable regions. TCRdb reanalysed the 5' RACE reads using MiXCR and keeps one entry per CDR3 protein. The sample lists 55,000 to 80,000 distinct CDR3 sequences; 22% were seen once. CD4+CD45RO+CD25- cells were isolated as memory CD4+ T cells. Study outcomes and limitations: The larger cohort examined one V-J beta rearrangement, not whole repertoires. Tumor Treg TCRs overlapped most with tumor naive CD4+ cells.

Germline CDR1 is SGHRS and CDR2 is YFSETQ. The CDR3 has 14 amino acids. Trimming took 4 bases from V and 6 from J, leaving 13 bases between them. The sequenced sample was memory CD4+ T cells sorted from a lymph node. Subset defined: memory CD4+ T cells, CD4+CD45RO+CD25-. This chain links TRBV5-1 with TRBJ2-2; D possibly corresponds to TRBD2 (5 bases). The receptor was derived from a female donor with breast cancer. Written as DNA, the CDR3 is TGCGCCAGCAGCATCCAGGCCGGGGCCGGGGAGCTGTTTTTT. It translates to CASSIQAGAGELFF.